This TCR beta chain was captured in a study of T cells after posttransplantation cyclophosphamide. Study-wide findings and caveats: Tissue-infiltrating T cells from skin or gut overlapped little with blood T cells. TRB clonality was highly associated with recipient CMV seropositivity and reactivation. Later post-transplant blood repertoires were often dominated by donor CD8+ memory clones.

The CDR3 consists of 16 residues. Germline V lookup: CDR1 SEHNR, CDR2 FQNEAQ (reference sequence). Trimming shortened V by 0 bases and J by 2 bases, and 13 bases separated the two germline ends. Peripheral blood was collected from the related graft donor on the marrow donation day. Method: immunoSEQ multiplex PCR; TCRdb's copy keeps in-frame clones and lacks some. The top ten hold roughly 3% of the sample, which has some 66,000 clones, approximately 92% seen once. As concerns this clone: The antigen is not known.

The chain carries TRBV7-9 and TRBJ2-5; D is uncertain. This sequence was found in a woman aged 25-40 years in good health and a related stem cell transplant donor. Sequencing used PBMCs. The CDR3 region has the DNA TGTGCCAGCAGCTTAGCGGGTTGGGCAGAACAAGAGACCCAGTACTTC. Residues: CASSLAGWAEQETQYF.